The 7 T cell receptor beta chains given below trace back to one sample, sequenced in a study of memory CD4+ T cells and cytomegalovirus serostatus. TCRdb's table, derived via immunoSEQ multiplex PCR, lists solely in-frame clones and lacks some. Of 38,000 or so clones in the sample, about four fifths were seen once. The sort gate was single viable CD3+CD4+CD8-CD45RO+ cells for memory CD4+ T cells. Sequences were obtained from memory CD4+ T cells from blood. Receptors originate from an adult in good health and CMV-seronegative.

CDR3 in amino acids: CASSEWTREQYF. The DNA of the CDR3 is TGTGCCAGCAGTGAATGGACTCGCGAGCAGTACTTC. The rearrangement joins TRBV6-1 to TRBJ2-7, with D possibly matching TRBD2 (5 bases). CDR3 length: 12 amino acids. CDR1 MNHNS and CDR2 SASEGT come from the germline V gene. Trimming took 2 bases from V and 6 from J, leaving 8 bases between them.

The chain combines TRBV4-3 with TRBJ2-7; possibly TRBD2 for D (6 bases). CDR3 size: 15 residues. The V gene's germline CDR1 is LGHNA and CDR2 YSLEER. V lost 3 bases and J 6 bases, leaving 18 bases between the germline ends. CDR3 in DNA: TGCGCCAGCAGCCAGAGAACGGGACTTGATGGCGAGCAGTACTTC. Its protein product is CASSQRTGLDGEQYF.

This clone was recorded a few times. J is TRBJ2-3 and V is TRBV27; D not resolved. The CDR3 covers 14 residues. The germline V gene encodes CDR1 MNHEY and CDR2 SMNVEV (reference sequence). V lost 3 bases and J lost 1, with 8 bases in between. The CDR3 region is CASSFSRGTDTQYF. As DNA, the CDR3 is TGTGCCAGCAGTTTCAGCCGGGGCACAGATACGCAGTATTTT.

CDR3 residues: CAWSVRGTGGGQPQHF. CDR3 DNA sequence: TGTGCCTGGAGTGTCCGCGGGACAGGGGGAGGACAGCCCCAGCATTTT. V gene TRBV30 combines with J gene TRBJ1-5; 11 bases align to TRBD1. The V and J ends lost 0 bases and 7 bases, in that order; junction bases with no gene match: 8. Germline V gene lookup returns CDR1 GTSNPN and CDR2 SVGIG (reference sequence). The length of the CDR3 is 16 residues. The full variable domain, rest sourced from reference TRBV30 and TRBJ1-5, is SQTIHQWPATLVQPVGSPLSLECTVEGTSNPNLYWYRQAAGRGLQLLFYSVGIGQISSEVPQNLSASRPQDRQFILSSKKLLLSDSGFYLCAWSVRGTGGGQPQHFGDGTRLSIL.

CDR3 sequence (DNA): TGTGCCAGCAGCTTAAGGTTGAACACCATATATTTT. Protein sequence: CASSLRLNTIYF. This sequence joins TRBV7-9 and TRBJ1-3; D gene ambiguous. V dropped 2 bases and J dropped 7 bases, with 6 bases sitting between them. CDR3 size: 12 residues. The germline V gene encodes CDR1 SEHNR and CDR2 FQNEAQ (reference sequence).

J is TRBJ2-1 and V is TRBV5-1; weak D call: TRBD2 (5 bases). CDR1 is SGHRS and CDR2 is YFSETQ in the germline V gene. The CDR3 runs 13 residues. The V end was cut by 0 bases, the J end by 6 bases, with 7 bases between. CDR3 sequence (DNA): TGCGCCAGCAGCTTGGGAGAGGGCAATGAGCAGTTCTTC. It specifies CASSLGEGNEQFF.

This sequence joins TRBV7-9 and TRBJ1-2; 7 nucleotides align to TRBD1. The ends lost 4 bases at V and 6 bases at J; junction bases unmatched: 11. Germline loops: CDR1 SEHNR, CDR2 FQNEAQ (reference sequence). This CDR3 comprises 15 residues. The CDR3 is CASSSEGARANGYTF. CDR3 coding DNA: TGTGCCAGCAGCTCTGAGGGGGCGCGAGCGAATGGCTACACCTTC.